This T cell receptor beta chain was documented in a study of blood T cell repertoires in COVID-19. The germline gives CDR1 MNHEY, CDR2 SVGAGI. Trimming took off 7 bases at V and 3 bases at J, with 10 bases between the two ends. The CDR3 runs 13 residues. Assay used: immunoSEQ multiplex PCR; TCRdb lists only in-frame clones, some missing. Of about 280,000 clones in the sample, 83% were seen once. What was sequenced was peripheral blood. This chain connects TRBV6-5 to TRBJ1-5; unclear D gene. The source is a woman in her forties or fifties who had recovered from COVID-19. CDR3 sequence: CASMAGNNQPQHF. The DNA of the CDR3 is TGTGCCAGCATGGCGGGGAACAATCAGCCCCAGCATTTT.